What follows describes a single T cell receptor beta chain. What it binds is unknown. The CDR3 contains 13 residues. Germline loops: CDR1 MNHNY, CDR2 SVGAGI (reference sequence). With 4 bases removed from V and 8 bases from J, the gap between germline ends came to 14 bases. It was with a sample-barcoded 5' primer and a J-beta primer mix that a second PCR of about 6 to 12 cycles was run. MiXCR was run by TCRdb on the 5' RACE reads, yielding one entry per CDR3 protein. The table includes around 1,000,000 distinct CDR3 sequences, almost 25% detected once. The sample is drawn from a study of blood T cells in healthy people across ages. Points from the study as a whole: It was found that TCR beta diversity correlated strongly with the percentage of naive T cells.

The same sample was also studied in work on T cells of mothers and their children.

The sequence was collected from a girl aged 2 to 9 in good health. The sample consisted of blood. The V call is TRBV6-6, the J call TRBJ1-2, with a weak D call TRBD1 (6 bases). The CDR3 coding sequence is TGTGCCAGCAGTTCCACAGGGATTCGAGGCTACACCTTC. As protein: CASSSTGIRGYTF.